The rows below give T cell receptor beta chains drawn from one sample of a study of blood T cell repertoires in COVID-19. This table comes from immunoSEQ multiplex PCR, and its TCRdb copy is limited to in-frame clones, with some not included. The data contain 100,000 or so clones, around 90% of them singletons. The sequencing input was peripheral blood. Receptors were obtained from a human donor in a cohort sampled during active COVID-19. Both conserved end residues are part of each CDR3. Fields, in order: V gene, J gene, clone size, D gene, CDR3 DNA, CDR3 protein. D genes are given only for firm matches. A row's size may be missing; if present it is once, few, many or a size class.

TRBV14	TRBJ1-2	.	.	TGTGCCAGCAGCCAAGTCTTATCAGGTGGCTACACCTTC	CASSQVLSGGYTF
TRBV4-1	TRBJ2-3	.	.	TGCGCCAGCAGCCAAGAAAATGGGGCGACAGATACGCAGTATTTT	CASSQENGATDTQYF
TRBV28	TRBJ2-7	.	TRBD1	TGTGCCAGCAGGGGGACAGGAACCTACGAGCAGTACTTC	CASRGTGTYEQYF
TRBV7-9	TRBJ2-1	.	TRBD2	TGTGCCAGCAGCCCAGGGGGACTAGCGAACAATGAGCAGTTCTTC	CASSPGGLANNEQFF
TRBV2	TRBJ2-4	.	.	TGTGCCAGCAGGATACAGGGTAGCCAAAACATTCAGTACTTC	CASRIQGSQNIQYF
TRBV7-2	TRBJ1-1	.	.	TGTGCCAGCAGCTTTTTCGACTCCCGGGGAATGAACACTGAAGCTTTCTTT	CASSFFDSRGMNTEAFF
TRBV6-5	TRBJ2-1	.	TRBD2	TGTGCCAGCACTCTTATCGGGGGGAATGAGCAGTTCTTC	CASTLIGGNEQFF
TRBV15	TRBJ2-1	.	TRBD2	TGTGCCACCAGCAGAAGGTTACTAGCGGGAGTTGGTAATGAGCAGTTCTTC	CATSRRLLAGVGNEQFF
TRBV6-2/TRBV6-3	TRBJ1-3	.	TRBD1	TGTGCCAGCAGTCCCAGGGGGCCTGGAAACACCATATATTTT	CASSPRGPGNTIYF
TRBV7-9	TRBJ2-7	few	TRBD2	TGTGCCAGCAGCTTGACTAGCGGGAGGCGGCAGTACTTC	CASSLTSGRRQYF
TRBV7-2	TRBJ2-6	.	.	TGTGCCAGCAGCTCGCCATCCTCGAGGCGCTCTGGGGCCAACGTCCTGACTTTC	CASSSPSSRRSGANVLTF
TRBV30	TRBJ2-7	once	TRBD1	TGTGCCTGGAGGGGGACAGCCTACGAGCAGTACTTC	CAWRGTAYEQYF
TRBV28	TRBJ1-2	.	.	TGTGCCAGCAGTCCGTTGGGCTGGGGAGGCTATGGCTACACCTTC	CASSPLGWGGYGYTF
TRBV4-1	TRBJ1-2	.	.	TGCGCCAGCAGCCAAGTTGCCCAGGTTGCTGGTGGCTACACCTTC	CASSQVAQVAGGYTF
TRBV6-2/TRBV6-3	TRBJ1-5	.	TRBD1	TGTGCCAGCAGCCGAGGGGGCCGGGATCAGCCCCAGCATTTT	CASSRGGRDQPQHF
TRBV4-1	TRBJ2-1	once	TRBD1	TGCGCCAGCAGCCAAGAAGACAGGGGATCGAACAATGAGCAGTTCTTC	CASSQEDRGSNNEQFF
TRBV5-1	TRBJ2-5	once	.	TGCGCCAGCAGCTTGGTTGGCAGCCAAGAGACCCAGTACTTC	CASSLVGSQETQYF
TRBV10-3	TRBJ2-7	.	.	TGTGCCATCAGTGGTAGGACACCCTATGAGCAGTACTTC	CAISGRTPYEQYF
TRBV28	TRBJ2-7	.	.	TGTGCCAGCAGGATAAGAAGCCCGCAGGCCGACGAGCAGTACTTC	CASRIRSPQADEQYF
TRBV2	TRBJ1-2	.	TRBD1	TGTGCCAGCAGTTTGGAGGGGACAGTCAACTATGGCTACACCTTC	CASSLEGTVNYGYTF
TRBV6-6	TRBJ2-7	few	TRBD2	TGTGCCAGCAGTGGGGGGGGAAGCTACGAGCAGTACTTC	CASSGGGSYEQYF
TRBV28	TRBJ2-5	.	TRBD2	TGTGCCAGCAGTTCACTAGCGGGAGCTGTAGAGACCCAGTACTTC	CASSSLAGAVETQYF
TRBV12-3/TRBV12-4	TRBJ1-1	.	.	TGTGCCAGCAGGCAGGGGATTTCGGGAGCTTTCTTT	CASRQGISGAFF
TRBV3-1/TRBV3-2	TRBJ2-1	.	TRBD1	TGTGCCAGCGGACAGGGAACCTACAATGAGCAGTTCTTC	CASGQGTYNEQFF
TRBV7-3	TRBJ2-2	.	.	TGTGCCAGCAGCTCCACGGTCCCGAACACCGGGGAGCTGTTTTTT	CASSSTVPNTGELFF
TRBV19	TRBJ1-1	.	TRBD1	TGTGCCAGTAGTACCCACAGGGGGAACACTGAAGCTTTCTTT	CASSTHRGNTEAFF
TRBV6-6	TRBJ2-3	.	TRBD2	TGTGCCAGCACTCCACCCCCTAGCGGGGGCCGAGGTACGCAGTATTTT	CASTPPPSGGRGTQYF
TRBV11-2	TRBJ1-4	.	TRBD1	TGTGCCAGCAGCCTCGGGACAGGGCGCGAAAAACTGTTTTTT	CASSLGTGREKLFF
TRBV24-1	TRBJ2-2	.	TRBD2	TGTGCCACCAGTGATTCGCTTGCGGGAGATCTCGGGGAGCTGTTTTTT	CATSDSLAGDLGELFF
TRBV10-3	TRBJ1-5	.	TRBD1	TGTGCCATCAGTGACCCCGGGACAGGGAGGGATCAGCCCCAGCATTTT	CAISDPGTGRDQPQHF
TRBV5-1	TRBJ2-2	.	.	TGCGCCAGCAGCACCGGACAGACGAACACCGGGGAGCTGTTTTTT	CASSTGQTNTGELFF
TRBV5-4	TRBJ2-1	.	.	TGTGCCAGCAGCTTAATAGGACAGTACAATGAGCAGTTCTTC	CASSLIGQYNEQFF
TRBV4-1	TRBJ2-7	.	TRBD2	TGCGCCAGCAGCCGAGGGGGACTAGCGGGAGGGGCCTACGAGCAGTACTTC	CASSRGGLAGGAYEQYF
TRBV7-2	TRBJ1-3	.	.	TGTGCCAGCAGTCTCAGGGGCCCCACTGGAAACACCATATATTTT	CASSLRGPTGNTIYF
TRBV2	TRBJ1-5	.	TRBD1	TGTGCCAGCAGGGGCGGGACAGGGAATTCTGGGGGTCAGCCCCAGCATTTT	CASRGGTGNSGGQPQHF
TRBV21-1	TRBJ1-3	.	.	TGTGCCAGCAGCAACACAGGGGGTGGAAACACCATATATTTT	CASSNTGGGNTIYF
TRBV28	TRBJ1-5	few	.	TGTGCCAGCAGTTTTGGGGTCCGCGGGGCTCCTGGGGATCAGCCCCAGCATTTT	CASSFGVRGAPGDQPQHF
TRBV19	TRBJ1-5	.	.	TGTGCCAGTAGTATGGGGCGGCCCCAGCATTTT	CASSMGRPQHF
TRBV6-5	TRBJ2-5	.	.	TGTGCCAGCGATAGGGGTATCCAAGAGACCCAGTACTTC	CASDRGIQETQYF
TRBV27	TRBJ2-3	few	TRBD2	TGTGCCAGCAGTTTAGGTCTAGCGGGAGTTGGCACAGATACGCAGTATTTT	CASSLGLAGVGTDTQYF
TRBV11-2	TRBJ1-1	once	.	TGTGCCAGCAGCTTAGTATCAGTGGGAGCTGAAGCTTTCTTT	CASSLVSVGAEAFF
TRBV7-2	TRBJ2-2	.	.	TGTGCCAGCAGCTCCCAGTTTCACGGGGAGCTGTTTTTT	CASSSQFHGELFF
TRBV6-5	TRBJ1-1	.	.	TGTGCCAGCAGGACTGTCGTCACTGAAGCTTTCTTT	CASRTVVTEAFF
TRBV12-5	TRBJ2-1	.	TRBD1	TGTGCTAGTGGTTTGGTAAACGCGGCAGGGGGTGGTAATGAGCAGTTCTTC	CASGLVNAAGGGNEQFF
TRBV18	TRBJ1-4	.	.	TGTGCCAGCTCACCCTCGTCAACTAATGAAAAACTGTTTTTT	CASSPSSTNEKLFF
TRBV7-9	TRBJ1-1	.	.	TGTGCCAGCAGCTCGGGCCAGGGTGTGGGGGGAGCTTTCTTT	CASSSGQGVGGAFF
TRBV15	TRBJ2-1	.	TRBD2	TGTGCCACCAGCAGAGATCGGAGCGGGAGAGTTTCCAATGAGCAGTTCTTC	CATSRDRSGRVSNEQFF
TRBV3-1/TRBV3-2	TRBJ2-7	.	.	TGTGCCAGCAGCCAAGCCGGCGCGGCCCCCTCCTACGAGCAGTACTTC	CASSQAGAAPSYEQYF
TRBV6-5	TRBJ1-1	.	TRBD1	TGTGCCAGCAGTAACGACAGGGCGAACACTGAAGCTTTCTTT	CASSNDRANTEAFF
TRBV19	TRBJ1-4	.	.	TGTGCCATTGCAGGGGATAATGAAAAACTGTTTTTT	CAIAGDNEKLFF
TRBV2	TRBJ2-7	.	.	TGTGCCAGCAGCTTCGGGAGATACGAGCAGTACTTC	CASSFGRYEQYF
TRBV7-6	TRBJ1-2	.	TRBD1	TGTGCCAGCAGCGGGGGGACAGGGGGCTATGGCTACACCTTC	CASSGGTGGYGYTF
TRBV30	TRBJ1-4	.	TRBD1	TGTGCCTGGAGCCGGGACAGGGGAGAAAAACTGTTTTTT	CAWSRDRGEKLFF
TRBV7-6	TRBJ2-2	.	TRBD1	TGTGCCAGCAGCTTCTGGGACAGGGTGGACACCGGGGAGCTGTTTTTT	CASSFWDRVDTGELFF
TRBV4-1	TRBJ2-7	.	.	TGCGCCAGCAGCCAAGATTTGGGGGGTGGCGAGCAGTACTTC	CASSQDLGGGEQYF
TRBV19	TRBJ1-2	once	.	TGTGCCAGTAGTACCGGGGGGGCTCTTAACTATGGCTACACCTTC	CASSTGGALNYGYTF
TRBV7-3	TRBJ2-1	.	.	TGTGCCAGCAGCTTAAACCCCAGCGGGCGTAACAATGAGCAGTTCTTC	CASSLNPSGRNNEQFF
TRBV11-2	TRBJ2-1	.	.	TGTGCCAGCAGCTCAACAGGGTTATCCTACAATGAGCAGTTCTTC	CASSSTGLSYNEQFF
TRBV5-4	TRBJ1-1	.	TRBD1	TGTGCCAGCAGCCTAGGACGGACAGGGGGCATCACTGAAGCTTTCTTT	CASSLGRTGGITEAFF
TRBV5-4	TRBJ2-7	.	.	TGTGCCAGCAGCCGACAAGGGGGATCCTACGAGCAGTACTTC	CASSRQGGSYEQYF